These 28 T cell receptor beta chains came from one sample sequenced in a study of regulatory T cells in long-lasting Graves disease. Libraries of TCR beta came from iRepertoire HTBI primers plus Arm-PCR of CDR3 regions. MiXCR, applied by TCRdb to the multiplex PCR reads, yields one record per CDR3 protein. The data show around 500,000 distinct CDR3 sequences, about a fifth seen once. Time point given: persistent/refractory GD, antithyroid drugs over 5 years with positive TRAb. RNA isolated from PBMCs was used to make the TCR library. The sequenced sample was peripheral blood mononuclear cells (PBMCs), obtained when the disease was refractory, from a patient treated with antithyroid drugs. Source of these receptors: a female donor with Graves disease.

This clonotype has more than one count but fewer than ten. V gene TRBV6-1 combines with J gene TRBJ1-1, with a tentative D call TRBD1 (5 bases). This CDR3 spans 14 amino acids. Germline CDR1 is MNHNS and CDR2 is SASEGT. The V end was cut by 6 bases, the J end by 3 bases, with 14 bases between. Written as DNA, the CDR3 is TGTGCCAGCAGCATGGGCCAGGGTTACACTGAAGCTTTCTTT. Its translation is CASSMGQGYTEAFF.

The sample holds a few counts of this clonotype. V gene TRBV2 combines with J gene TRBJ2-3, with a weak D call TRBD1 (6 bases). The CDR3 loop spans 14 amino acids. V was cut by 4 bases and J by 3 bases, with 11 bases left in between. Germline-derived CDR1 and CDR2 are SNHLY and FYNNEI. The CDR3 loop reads CASSVTQGTDTQYF. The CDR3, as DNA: TGTGCCAGCAGTGTCACTCAGGGGACAGATACGCAGTATTTT.

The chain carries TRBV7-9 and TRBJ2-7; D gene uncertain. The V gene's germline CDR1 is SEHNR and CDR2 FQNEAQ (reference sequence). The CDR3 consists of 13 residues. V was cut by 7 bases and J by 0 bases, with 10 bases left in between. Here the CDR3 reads CASKFGSSYEQYF. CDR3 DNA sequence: TGTGCCAGCAAATTTGGCAGCTCCTACGAGCAGTACTTC.

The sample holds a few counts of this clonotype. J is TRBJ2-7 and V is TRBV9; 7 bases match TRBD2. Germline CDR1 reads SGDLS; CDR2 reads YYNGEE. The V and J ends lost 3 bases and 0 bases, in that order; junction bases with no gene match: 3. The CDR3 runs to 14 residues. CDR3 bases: TGTGCCAGCAGCGCCCGGGACTACTCCTACGAGCAGTACTTC. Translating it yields CASSARDYSYEQYF.

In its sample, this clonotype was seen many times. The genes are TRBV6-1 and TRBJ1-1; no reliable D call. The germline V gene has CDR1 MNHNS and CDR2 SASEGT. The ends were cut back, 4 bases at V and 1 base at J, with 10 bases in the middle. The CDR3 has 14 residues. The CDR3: CASSASRTNTEAFF. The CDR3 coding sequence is TGTGCCAGCAGTGCAAGCCGCACGAACACTGAAGCTTTCTTT.

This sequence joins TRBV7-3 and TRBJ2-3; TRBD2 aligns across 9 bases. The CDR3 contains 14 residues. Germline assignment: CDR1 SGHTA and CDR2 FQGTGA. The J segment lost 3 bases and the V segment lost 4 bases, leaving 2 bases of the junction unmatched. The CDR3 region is CASSWTSATDTQYF. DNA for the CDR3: TGTGCCAGCAGCTGGACTAGCGCAACAGATACGCAGTATTTT.

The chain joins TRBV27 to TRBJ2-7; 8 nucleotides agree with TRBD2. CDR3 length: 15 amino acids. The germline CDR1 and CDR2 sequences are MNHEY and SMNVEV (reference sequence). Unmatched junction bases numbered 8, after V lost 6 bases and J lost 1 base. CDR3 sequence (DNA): TGTGCCAGCAGAAATCGGGCGGGAGGATCCTACGAGCAGTACTTC. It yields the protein CASRNRAGGSYEQYF.

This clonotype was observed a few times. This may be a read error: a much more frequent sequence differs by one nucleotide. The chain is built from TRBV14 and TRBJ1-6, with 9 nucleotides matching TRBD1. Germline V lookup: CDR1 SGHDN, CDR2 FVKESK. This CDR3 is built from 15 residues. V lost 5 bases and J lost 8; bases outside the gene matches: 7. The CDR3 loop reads CASSVTGTGYSPLHF. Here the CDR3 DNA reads TGTGCCAGCAGCGTAACCGGGACAGGGTATTCACCCCTCCACTTT.

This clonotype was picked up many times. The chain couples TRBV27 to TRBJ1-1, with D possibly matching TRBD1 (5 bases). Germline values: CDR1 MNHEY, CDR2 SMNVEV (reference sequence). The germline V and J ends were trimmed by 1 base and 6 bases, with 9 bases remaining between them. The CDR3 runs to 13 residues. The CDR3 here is CASSLWAGAEAFF. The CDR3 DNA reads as TGTGCCAGCAGTTTATGGGCGGGGGCTGAAGCTTTCTTT.

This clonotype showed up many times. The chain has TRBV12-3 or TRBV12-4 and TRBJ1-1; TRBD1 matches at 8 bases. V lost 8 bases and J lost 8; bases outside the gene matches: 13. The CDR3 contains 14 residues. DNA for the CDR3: TGTGCCAGCGTCGGACAGGGTTTTAGCTCCGAAGCTTTCTTT. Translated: CASVGQGFSSEAFF.

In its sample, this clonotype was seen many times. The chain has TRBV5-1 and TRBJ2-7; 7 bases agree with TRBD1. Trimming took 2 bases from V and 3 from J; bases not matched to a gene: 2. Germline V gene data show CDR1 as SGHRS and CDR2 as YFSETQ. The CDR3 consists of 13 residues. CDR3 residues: CASSFGQVYEQYF. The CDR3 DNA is TGCGCCAGCAGCTTTGGACAGGTCTACGAGCAGTACTTC.

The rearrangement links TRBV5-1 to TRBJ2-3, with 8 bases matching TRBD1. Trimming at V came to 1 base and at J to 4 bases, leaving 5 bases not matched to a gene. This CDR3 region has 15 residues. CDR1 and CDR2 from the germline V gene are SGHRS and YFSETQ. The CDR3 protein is CASSLSGQDSDTQYF. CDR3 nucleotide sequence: TGCGCCAGCAGCTTGTCGGGACAGGATTCAGATACGCAGTATTTT.

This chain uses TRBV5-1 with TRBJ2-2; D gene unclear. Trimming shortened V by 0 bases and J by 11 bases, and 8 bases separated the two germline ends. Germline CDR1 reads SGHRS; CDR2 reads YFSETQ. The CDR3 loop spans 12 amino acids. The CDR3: CASSLGIDELFF. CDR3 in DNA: TGCGCCAGCAGCTTGGGAATCGATGAGCTGTTTTTT. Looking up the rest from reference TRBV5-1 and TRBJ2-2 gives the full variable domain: KAGVTQTPRYLIKTRGQQVTLSCSPISGHRSVSWYQQTPGQGLQFLFEYFSETQRNKGNFPGRFSGRQFSNSRSEMNVSTLELGDSALYLCASSLGIDELFFGEGSRLTVL.

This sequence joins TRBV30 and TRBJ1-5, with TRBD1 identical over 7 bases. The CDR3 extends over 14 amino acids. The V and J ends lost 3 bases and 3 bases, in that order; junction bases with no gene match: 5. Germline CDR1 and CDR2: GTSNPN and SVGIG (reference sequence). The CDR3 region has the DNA TGTGCCTGGAGCCTGGGACAGTCCAATCAGCCCCAGCATTTT. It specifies CAWSLGQSNQPQHF.

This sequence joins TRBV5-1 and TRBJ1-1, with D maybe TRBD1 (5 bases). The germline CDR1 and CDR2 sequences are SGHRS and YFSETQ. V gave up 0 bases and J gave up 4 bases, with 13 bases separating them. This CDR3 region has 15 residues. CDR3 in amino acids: CASSLATGWGTEAFF. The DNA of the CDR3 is TGCGCCAGCAGCTTGGCCACAGGCTGGGGCACTGAAGCTTTCTTT.

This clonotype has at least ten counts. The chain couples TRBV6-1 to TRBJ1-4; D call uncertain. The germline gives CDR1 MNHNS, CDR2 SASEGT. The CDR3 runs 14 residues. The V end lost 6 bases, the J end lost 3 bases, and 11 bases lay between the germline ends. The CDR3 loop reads CASRDDYANEKLFF. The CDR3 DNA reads TGTGCCAGCAGAGATGACTACGCTAATGAAAAACTGTTTTTT.

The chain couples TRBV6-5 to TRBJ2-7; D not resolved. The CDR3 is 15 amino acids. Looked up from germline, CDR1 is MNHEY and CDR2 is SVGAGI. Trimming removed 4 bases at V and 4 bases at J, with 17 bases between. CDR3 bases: TGTGCCAGCAGTTCCAGCGCGGTTCTGAAATACGAGCAGTACTTC. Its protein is CASSSSAVLKYEQYF.

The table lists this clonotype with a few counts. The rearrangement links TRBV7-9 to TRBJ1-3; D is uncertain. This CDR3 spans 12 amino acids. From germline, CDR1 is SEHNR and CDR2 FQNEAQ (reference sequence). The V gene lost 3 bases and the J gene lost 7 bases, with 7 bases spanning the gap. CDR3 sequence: CASSFWENTIYF. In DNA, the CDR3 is TGTGCCAGCAGCTTTTGGGAGAACACCATATATTTT.

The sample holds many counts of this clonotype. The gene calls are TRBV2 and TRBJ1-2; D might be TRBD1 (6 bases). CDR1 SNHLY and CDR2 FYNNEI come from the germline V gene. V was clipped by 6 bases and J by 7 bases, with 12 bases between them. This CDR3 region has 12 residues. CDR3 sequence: CASRGDIGGYTF. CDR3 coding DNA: TGTGCCAGCAGGGGGGACATCGGTGGCTACACCTTC.

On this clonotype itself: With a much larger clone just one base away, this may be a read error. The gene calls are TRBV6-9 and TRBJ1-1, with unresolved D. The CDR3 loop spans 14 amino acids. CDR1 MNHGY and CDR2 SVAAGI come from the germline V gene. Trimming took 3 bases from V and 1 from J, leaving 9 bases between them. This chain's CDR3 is CASSYSNWNTEAFF. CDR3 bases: TGTGCCAGCAGTTACTCGAACTGGAACACTGAAGCTTTCTTT.

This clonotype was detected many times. CDR3 bases: TGTGCCAGCAGTTTTAGGGGTGGCGGGGAGCTGTTTTTT. Translation gives CASSFRGGGELFF. V usage is TRBV28 and J usage is TRBJ2-2; D possibly corresponds to TRBD1 (5 bases). Trimming pared 3 bases from V and 7 bases from J, leaving 9 bases between. This CDR3 spans 13 amino acids. Per germline, CDR1 MDHEN and CDR2 SYDVKM.

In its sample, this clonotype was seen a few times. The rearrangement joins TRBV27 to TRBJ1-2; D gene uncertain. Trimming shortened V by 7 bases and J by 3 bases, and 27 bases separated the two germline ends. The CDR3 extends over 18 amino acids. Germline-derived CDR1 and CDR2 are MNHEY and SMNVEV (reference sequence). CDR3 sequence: CASTSLRTASAPDYGYTF. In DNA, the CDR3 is TGTGCCAGCACCTCCCTCCGGACGGCGAGTGCCCCTGACTATGGCTACACCTTC.

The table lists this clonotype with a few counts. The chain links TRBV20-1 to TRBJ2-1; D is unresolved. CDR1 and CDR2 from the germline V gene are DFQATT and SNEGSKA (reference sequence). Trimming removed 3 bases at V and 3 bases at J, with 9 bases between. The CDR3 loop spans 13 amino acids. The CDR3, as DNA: TGCAGTGCTAGCCCTAGAAACTACAATGAGCAGTTCTTC. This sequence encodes CSASPRNYNEQFF.

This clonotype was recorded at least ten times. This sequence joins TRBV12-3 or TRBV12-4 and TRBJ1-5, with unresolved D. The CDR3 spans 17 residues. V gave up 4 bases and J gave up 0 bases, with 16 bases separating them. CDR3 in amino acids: CASSSLRLVSSNQPQHF. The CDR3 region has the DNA TGTGCCAGCAGTTCTCTAAGGCTCGTGTCTAGCAATCAGCCCCAGCATTTT.

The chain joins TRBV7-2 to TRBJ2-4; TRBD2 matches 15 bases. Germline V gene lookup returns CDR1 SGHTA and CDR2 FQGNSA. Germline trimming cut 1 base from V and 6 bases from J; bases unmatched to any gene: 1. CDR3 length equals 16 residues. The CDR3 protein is CASSLGGLAGGNIQYF. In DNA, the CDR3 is TGTGCCAGCAGCTTAGGGGGACTAGCGGGAGGAAACATTCAGTACTTC.

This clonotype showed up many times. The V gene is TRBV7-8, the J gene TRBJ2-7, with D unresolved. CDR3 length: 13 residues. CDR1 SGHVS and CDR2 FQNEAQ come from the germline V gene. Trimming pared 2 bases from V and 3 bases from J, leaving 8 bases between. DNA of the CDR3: TGTGCCAGCAGCTTATTGGCGAGCTACGAGCAGTACTTC. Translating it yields CASSLLASYEQYF.

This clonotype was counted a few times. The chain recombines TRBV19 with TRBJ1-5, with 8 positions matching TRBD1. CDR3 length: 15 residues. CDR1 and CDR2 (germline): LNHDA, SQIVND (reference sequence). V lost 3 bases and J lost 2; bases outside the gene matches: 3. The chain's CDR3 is CASSMETGGNQPQHF. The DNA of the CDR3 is TGTGCCAGTAGTATGGAGACAGGGGGCAATCAGCCCCAGCATTTT.

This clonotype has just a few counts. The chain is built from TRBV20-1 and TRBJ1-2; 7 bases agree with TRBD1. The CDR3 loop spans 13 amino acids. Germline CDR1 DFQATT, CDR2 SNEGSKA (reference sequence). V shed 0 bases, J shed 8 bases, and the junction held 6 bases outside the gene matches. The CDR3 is CSARDSRGDGYTF. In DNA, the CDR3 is TGCAGTGCTAGAGATAGCAGGGGGGACGGCTACACCTTC.